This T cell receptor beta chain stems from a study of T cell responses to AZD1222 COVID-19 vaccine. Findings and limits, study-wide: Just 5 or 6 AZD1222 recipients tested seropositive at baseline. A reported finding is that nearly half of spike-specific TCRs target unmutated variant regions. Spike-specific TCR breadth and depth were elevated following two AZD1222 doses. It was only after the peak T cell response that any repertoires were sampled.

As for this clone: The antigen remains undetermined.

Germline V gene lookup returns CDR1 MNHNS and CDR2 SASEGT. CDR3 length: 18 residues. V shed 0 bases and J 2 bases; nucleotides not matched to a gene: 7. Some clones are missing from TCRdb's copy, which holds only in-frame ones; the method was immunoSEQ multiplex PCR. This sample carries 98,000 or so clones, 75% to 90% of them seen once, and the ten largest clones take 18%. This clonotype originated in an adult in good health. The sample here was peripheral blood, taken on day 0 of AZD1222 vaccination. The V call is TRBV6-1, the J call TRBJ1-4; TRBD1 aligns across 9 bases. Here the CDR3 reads CASSEADRGRVTNEKLFF. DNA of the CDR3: TGTGCCAGCAGTGAAGCCGACAGGGGGAGGGTCACTAATGAAAAACTGTTTTTT.